This is a list of T cell receptor beta chains from one sample in a study of STAT5B mutations in CD4+ large granular lymphocyte leukemia. Clones were sequenced by immunoSEQ multiplex PCR, and TCRdb holds only the in-frame ones, with some missing. The sample shows 3,000 to 4,000 clones, about 76% of them seen only once. The sample consisted of PBMCs. The receptors come from a man in his 60s with CD4+ T-cell large granular lymphocyte leukemia. The CDR3 runs from the conserved cysteine through the conserved F or W. Each record gives: D gene, V gene, clone size, J gene, CDR3 DNA, CDR3 protein. The D gene is left open where the match is weak. Size is stated for part of the rows, as once, few or many counts, or as a class when the clone is expanded.

>NA|TRBV5-4|once|TRBJ1-6
TGTGCCAGCAGCGTACCCGGGGGCAGGGGAGGTTCACCCCTCCACTTT
CASSVPGGRGGSPLHF
>TRBD2|TRBV5-8|once|TRBJ2-1
TGTGCCAGCAGCAAATGGACTAGCGGCCACAATGAGCAGTTCTTC
CASSKWTSGHNEQFF
>TRBD1|TRBV9|NA|TRBJ2-7
TGTGCCAGCAGCGTGGACAGGTATTCCTACGAGCAGTACTTC
CASSVDRYSYEQYF
>TRBD2|TRBV30|NA|TRBJ2-7
TGTGCCTGGACGACCGGAGCGGGGGTTCACGAGCAGTACTTC
CAWTTGAGVHEQYF
>NA|TRBV12-5|NA|TRBJ1-3
TGTGCTAGTGGTTTGGATCGGGGGCGCGGAAACACCATATATTTT
CASGLDRGRGNTIYF
>NA|TRBV6-4|few|TRBJ2-1
TGTGCCAGCAGTGAGGGCAGCAACAATGAGCAGTTCTTC
CASSEGSNNEQFF
>NA|TRBV11-2|once|TRBJ1-2
TGTGCCAGCAGCCCTCAGGCTAATTCTAACTATGGCTACACCTTC
CASSPQANSNYGYTF
>NA|TRBV7-2|NA|TRBJ1-5
TGTGCCAGCAGCTCCGGGCCAATACTTCAGCCCCAGCATTTT
CASSSGPILQPQHF
>TRBD2|TRBV15|NA|TRBJ2-3
TGTGCCACCAGCAGAGGCGGCGGGGGGGCATCAGATACGCAGTATTTT
CATSRGGGGASDTQYF
>NA|TRBV20-1|NA|TRBJ2-7
TGCAGTGCTAGAGTCGGGGGCGAGCAGTACTTC
CSARVGGEQYF
>NA|TRBV9|few|TRBJ1-2
TGTGCCAGCAGCGGCTCCGGGTCCTTAAACCCCGCCTATGGCTACACCTTC
CASSGSGSLNPAYGYTF
>TRBD1|TRBV4-3|NA|TRBJ1-6
TGCGCCAGCAGCCCGGGACAGGAGAATTCACCCCTCCACTTC
CASSPGQENSPLHF
>TRBD1|TRBV2|NA|TRBJ1-1
TGTGCCAGCAGTGAATTTACCAGGGGGCCGAACACTGAAGCTTTCTTT
CASSEFTRGPNTEAFF
>NA|TRBV12-5|few|TRBJ1-1
TGTGCTAGTGGCCCGGGGGGGGGAGCTTTCTTT
CASGPGGGAFF
>NA|TRBV11-2|NA|TRBJ2-5
TGTGCCAGCAGCTCCGGAAGCCCCGGGGGCGGGGCAGCCCAGTACTTC
CASSSGSPGGGAAQYF
>TRBD1|TRBV5-4|NA|TRBJ2-7
TGTGCCAGCAGCGGGATCCGGGACAGAGACTACGAGCAGTACTTC
CASSGIRDRDYEQYF
>NA|TRBV7-9|NA|TRBJ1-2
TGTGCCAGCAGCTTAGATGGTTCTGGGGGGTATGGAGGCTACACCTTC
CASSLDGSGGYGGYTF
>NA|TRBV19|NA|TRBJ2-2
TGTGCCAGTAGTATCGCCACCCGCTCCGTCACCGGGGAGCTGTTTTTT
CASSIATRSVTGELFF
>TRBD2|TRBV4-3|NA|TRBJ2-2
TGCGCCAGCAGCCAGTTGGGCCGACAGCGGGGGACCGGGGAGCTGTTTTTT
CASSQLGRQRGTGELFF
>TRBD2|TRBV9|once|TRBJ2-5
TGTGCCAGCAGCCCACGGCCGGGACTAGCGGGGGCCTATCAAGAGACCCAGTACTTC
CASSPRPGLAGAYQETQYF
>NA|TRBV27|NA|TRBJ2-3
TGTGCCAGCACTCCGTCCAGTCACACAGATACGCAGTATTTT
CASTPSSHTDTQYF
>NA|TRBV6-6|once|TRBJ1-5
TGTGCCAGCAGTTACTTCGGGTATTCACCGGATCAGCCCCAGCATTTT
CASSYFGYSPDQPQHF
>NA|TRBV27|NA|TRBJ1-2
TGTGCCAGCAGTTTAATTAGGGACTCCGCCTATGGCTACACCTTC
CASSLIRDSAYGYTF
>NA|TRBV5-4|NA|TRBJ2-5
TGTGCCAGCAGCTCAAAGTCGGCTGGATTGGGGGAGACCCAGTACTTC
CASSSKSAGLGETQYF
>NA|TRBV27|NA|TRBJ2-7
TGTGCCAGCATCTCGGGACGACGGGCCGAGCAGTACTTC
CASISGRRAEQYF
>NA|TRBV5-6|NA|TRBJ1-6
TGTGCCAGCAACTCGCCCTCCTATAATTCACCCCTCCACTTT
CASNSPSYNSPLHF